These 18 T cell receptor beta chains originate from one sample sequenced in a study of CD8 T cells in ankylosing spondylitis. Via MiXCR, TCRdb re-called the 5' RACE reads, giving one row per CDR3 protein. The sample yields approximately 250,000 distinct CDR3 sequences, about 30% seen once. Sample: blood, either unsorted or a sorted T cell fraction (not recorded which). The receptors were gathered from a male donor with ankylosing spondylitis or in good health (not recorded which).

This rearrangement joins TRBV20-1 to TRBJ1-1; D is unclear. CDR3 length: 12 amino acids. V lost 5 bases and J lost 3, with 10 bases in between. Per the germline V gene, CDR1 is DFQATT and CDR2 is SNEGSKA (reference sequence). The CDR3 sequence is CSAESWDTEAFF. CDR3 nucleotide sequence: TGCAGTGCTGAATCGTGGGACACTGAAGCTTTCTTT.

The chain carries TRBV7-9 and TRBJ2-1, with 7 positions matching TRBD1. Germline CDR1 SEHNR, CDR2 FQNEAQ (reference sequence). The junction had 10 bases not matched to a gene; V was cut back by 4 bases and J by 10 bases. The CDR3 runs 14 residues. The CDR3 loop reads CASSYSERGPEQFF. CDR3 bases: TGTGCCAGCAGCTATTCTGAGAGGGGGCCGGAGCAGTTCTTC.

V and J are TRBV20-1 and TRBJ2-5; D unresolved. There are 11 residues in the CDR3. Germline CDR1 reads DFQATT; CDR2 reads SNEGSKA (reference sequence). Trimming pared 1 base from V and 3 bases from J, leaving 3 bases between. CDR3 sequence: CSARGEETQYF. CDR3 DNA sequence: TGCAGTGCTAGAGGGGAAGAGACCCAGTACTTC.

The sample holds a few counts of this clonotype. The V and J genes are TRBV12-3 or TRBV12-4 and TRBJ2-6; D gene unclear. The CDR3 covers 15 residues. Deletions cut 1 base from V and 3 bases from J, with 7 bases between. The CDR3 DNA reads TGTGCCAGCAGTTTAGGGACGCGTGGGGCCAACGTCCTGACTTTC. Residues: CASSLGTRGANVLTF.

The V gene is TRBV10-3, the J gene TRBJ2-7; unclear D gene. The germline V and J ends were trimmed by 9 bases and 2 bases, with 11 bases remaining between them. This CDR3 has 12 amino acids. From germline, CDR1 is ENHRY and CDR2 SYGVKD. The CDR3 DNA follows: TGTGCCATTGGAAACTTTGCCTACGAGCAGTACTTC. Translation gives CAIGNFAYEQYF.

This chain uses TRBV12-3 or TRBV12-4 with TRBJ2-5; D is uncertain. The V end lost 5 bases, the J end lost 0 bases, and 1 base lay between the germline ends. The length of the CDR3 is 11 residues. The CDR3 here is CASSDQETQYF. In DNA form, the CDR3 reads TGTGCCAGCAGTGACCAAGAGACCCAGTACTTC.

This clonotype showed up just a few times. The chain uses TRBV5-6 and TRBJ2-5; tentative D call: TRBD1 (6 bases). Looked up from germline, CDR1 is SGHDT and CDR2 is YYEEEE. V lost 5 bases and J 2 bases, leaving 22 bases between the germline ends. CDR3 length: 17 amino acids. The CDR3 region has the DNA TGTGCCAGCAGTCACCTCTCCAGGGGCTTGGGGCAAGAGACCCAGTACTTC. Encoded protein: CASSHLSRGLGQETQYF. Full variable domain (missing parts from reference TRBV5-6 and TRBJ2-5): DAGVTQSPTHLIKTRGQQVTLRCSPKSGHDTVSWYQQALGQGPQFIFQYYEEEERQRGNFPDRFSGHQFPNYSSELNVNALLLGDSALYLCASSHLSRGLGQETQYFGPGTRLLVL.

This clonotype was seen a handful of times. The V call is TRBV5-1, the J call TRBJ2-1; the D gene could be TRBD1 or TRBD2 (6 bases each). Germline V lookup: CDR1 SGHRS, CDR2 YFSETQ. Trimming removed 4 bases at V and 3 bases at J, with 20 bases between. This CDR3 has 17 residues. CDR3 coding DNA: TGCGCCAGCAGCCCGGGGGCAGGCGAAAAGTTCTACAATGAGCAGTTCTTC. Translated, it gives CASSPGAGEKFYNEQFF.

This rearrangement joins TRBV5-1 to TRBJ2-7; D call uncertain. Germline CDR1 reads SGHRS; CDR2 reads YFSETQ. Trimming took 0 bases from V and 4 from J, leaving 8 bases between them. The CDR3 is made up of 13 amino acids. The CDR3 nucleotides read TGCGCCAGCAGCTTGGACACAAGGTACGAGCAGTACTTC. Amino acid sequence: CASSLDTRYEQYF.

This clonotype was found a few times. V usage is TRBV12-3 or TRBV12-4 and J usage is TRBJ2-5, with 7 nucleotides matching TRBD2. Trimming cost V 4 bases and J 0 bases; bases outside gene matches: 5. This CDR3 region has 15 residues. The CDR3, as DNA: TGTGCCAGCAGTTCGCTACGGGGGGACCAAGAGACCCAGTACTTC. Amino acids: CASSSLRGDQETQYF.

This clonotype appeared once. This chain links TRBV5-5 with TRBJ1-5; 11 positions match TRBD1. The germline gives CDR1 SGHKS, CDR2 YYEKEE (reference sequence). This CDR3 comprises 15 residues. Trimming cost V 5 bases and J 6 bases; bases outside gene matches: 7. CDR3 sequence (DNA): TGTGCCAGCAGAGCCGGGACAGGGGGTGGTCAGCCCCAGCATTTT. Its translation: CASRAGTGGGQPQHF.

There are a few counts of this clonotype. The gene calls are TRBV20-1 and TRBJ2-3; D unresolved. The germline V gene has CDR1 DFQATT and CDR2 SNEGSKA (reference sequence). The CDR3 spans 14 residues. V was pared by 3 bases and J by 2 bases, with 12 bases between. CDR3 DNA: TGCAGTGCTAGTGGGCTTGTCGACACAGATACGCAGTATTTT. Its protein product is CSASGLVDTDTQYF.

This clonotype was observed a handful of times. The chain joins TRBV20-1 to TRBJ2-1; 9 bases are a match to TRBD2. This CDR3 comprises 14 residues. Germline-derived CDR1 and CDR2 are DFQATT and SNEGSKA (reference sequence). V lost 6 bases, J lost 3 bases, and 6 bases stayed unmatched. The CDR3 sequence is CSAFRGGGYNEQFF. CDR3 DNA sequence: TGCAGTGCCTTCCGCGGGGGGGGCTACAATGAGCAGTTCTTC.

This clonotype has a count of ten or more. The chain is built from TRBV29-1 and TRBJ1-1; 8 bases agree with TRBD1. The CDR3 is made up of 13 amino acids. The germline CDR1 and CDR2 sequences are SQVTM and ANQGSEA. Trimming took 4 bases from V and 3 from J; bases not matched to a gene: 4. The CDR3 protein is CSVAGGGYTEAFF. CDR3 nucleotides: TGCAGCGTTGCAGGGGGCGGGTACACTGAAGCTTTCTTT.

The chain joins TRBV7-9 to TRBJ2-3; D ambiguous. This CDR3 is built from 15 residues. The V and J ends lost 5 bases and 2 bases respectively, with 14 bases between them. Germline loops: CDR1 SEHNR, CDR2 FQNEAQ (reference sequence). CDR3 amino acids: CASSPARLNTDTQYF. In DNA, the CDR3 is TGTGCCAGCAGCCCCGCCAGGCTCAACACAGATACGCAGTATTTT.

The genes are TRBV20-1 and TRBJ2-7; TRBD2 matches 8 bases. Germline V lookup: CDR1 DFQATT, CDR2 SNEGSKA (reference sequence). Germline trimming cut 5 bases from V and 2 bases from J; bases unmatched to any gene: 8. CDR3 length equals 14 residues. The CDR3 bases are TGCAGTGCTTCAAGCGGGGGTTACACCTACGAGCAGTACTTC. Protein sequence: CSASSGGYTYEQYF.

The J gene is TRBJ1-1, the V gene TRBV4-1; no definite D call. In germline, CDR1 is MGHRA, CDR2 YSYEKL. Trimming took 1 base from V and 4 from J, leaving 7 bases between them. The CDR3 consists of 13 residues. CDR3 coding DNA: TGCGCCAGCAGCCAAGTTTCGGGCACTGAAGCTTTCTTT. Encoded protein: CASSQVSGTEAFF.

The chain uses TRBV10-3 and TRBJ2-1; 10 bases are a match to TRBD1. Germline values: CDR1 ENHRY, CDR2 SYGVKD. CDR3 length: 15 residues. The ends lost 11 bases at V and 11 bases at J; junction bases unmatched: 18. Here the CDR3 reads CASQVGDRGPTQQFF. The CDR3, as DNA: TGTGCCTCCCAGGTCGGGGACAGGGGTCCCACCCAGCAGTTCTTC.